Listed below are T cell receptor beta chains from one sample, sequenced in a study of blood T cell repertoires in COVID-19. Clones were sequenced by immunoSEQ multiplex PCR, and TCRdb holds only the in-frame ones, with some missing. Here the sample spans hundreds of thousands of clones, around four fifths being singletons. The source material was peripheral blood. Receptors originate from a woman in her 40s with active or convalescent COVID-19. The CDR3 runs from the conserved cysteine through the conserved F or W.

J gene,V gene,CDR3 protein
TRBJ1-4,TRBV2,CASRPDRVATNEKLFF
TRBJ1-2,TRBV12-3/TRBV12-4,CASRPGVAYGYTF
TRBJ2-1,TRBV5-1,CASSSLLRSGEYYNEQFF
TRBJ1-1,TRBV15,CATSTVTLMDRANEAFF
TRBJ1-2,TRBV3-1/TRBV3-2,CASSRRWGPGQGVYGYTF
TRBJ2-1,TRBV27,CASSTRLAGGPEQFF
TRBJ1-1,TRBV4-1,CASSQRSQVAPEAFF
TRBJ1-3,TRBV7-2,CASSSTGSSGNTIYF
TRBJ2-5,TRBV19,CASSSTGVDRTQYF
TRBJ2-3,TRBV4-1,CASSQVDRVPTQYF
TRBJ2-2,TRBV3-1/TRBV3-2,CASSQGGRNTGELFF
TRBJ2-1,TRBV27,CASSSTGTSGANEQFF
TRBJ2-1,TRBV7-6,CASSGPGGGGFREQFF
TRBJ2-6,TRBV28,CASSLVGGAAGANVLTF
TRBJ1-2,TRBV19,CASSETGTDYGYTF
TRBJ2-5,TRBV2,CASSEGRSQETQYF
TRBJ1-1,TRBV5-1,CASSTGTVTEAFF
TRBJ1-5,TRBV4-1,CASSPTGNSNQPQHF
TRBJ1-4,TRBV6-1,CASSDWTGDGREKLFF
TRBJ1-1,TRBV20-1,CSATRGTEAFF
TRBJ1-1,TRBV30,CAWSDFPGNTEAFF
TRBJ1-2,TRBV12-3/TRBV12-4,CASRGNRAYGYTF
TRBJ2-5,TRBV9,CASSVAISGGTQETQYF
TRBJ1-2,TRBV18,CASSPPVTTGERKDGYTF
TRBJ1-2,TRBV20-1,CSASQGYGYTF
TRBJ2-2,TRBV5-5,CASSREAGPFTGELFF
TRBJ1-2,TRBV30,CAWTRDRGTYGYTF
TRBJ2-5,TRBV28,CASSVPGLAGETQYF
TRBJ1-1,TRBV30,CAWSVYETPDEAFF
TRBJ2-3,TRBV29-1,CSVSWTGGEDTQYF
TRBJ1-1,TRBV7-3,CASSFRRGSDAFF
TRBJ1-4,TRBV19,CASSIIGAGGGTNEKLFF
TRBJ2-5,TRBV4-1,CASSQVFSGGSKTQYF
TRBJ2-3,TRBV6-5,CATNRVNGADTQYF
TRBJ1-2,TRBV7-3,CASSPTSSSWVTF
TRBJ2-1,TRBV11-2,CASSSRGAGGSYNEQFF
TRBJ1-1,TRBV5-1,CASSLGELGAGEAFF